This TCR beta chain is drawn from a study of blood T cell repertoires in COVID-19. As for the study in general: T cells, B-cell-depleted T cells, or PBMCs provided the cDNA or gDNA that served as material.

Profiled with immunoSEQ multiplex PCR; TCRdb holds only in-frame clones, not every one. The profile covers approximately 670,000 clones, with 90% appearing a single time and about 0.26% taken by the ten largest. This receptor was taken from a woman aged 18-29 years with acute or convalescent COVID-19. The sample comprised peripheral blood.

The CDR3 coding sequence is TGCGCCAGCAGCTTGGGGGGCACCGGCGCTGGGGAAGCTTTCTTT. As protein: CASSLGGTGAGEAFF. J is TRBJ1-1 and V is TRBV5-1, with D perhaps matching TRBD1 (5 bases). CDR1 and CDR2 from the germline V gene are SGHRS and YFSETQ. CDR3 length equals 15 residues. The V end was cut by 0 bases, the J end by 8 bases, with 17 bases between. Based on the CDR3 plus reference TRBV5-1 and TRBJ1-1, the full variable domain is KAGVTQTPRYLIKTRGQQVTLSCSPISGHRSVSWYQQTPGQGLQFLFEYFSETQRNKGNFPGRFSGRQFSNSRSEMNVSTLELGDSALYLCASSLGGTGAGEAFFGQGTRLTVV.